The entry that follows covers one TCR beta chain sequence. The sample originates from a study of blood T cell repertoires in COVID-19. Study summary: Researchers got acute and convalescent COVID-19 samples from the United States, Italy and Spain. Sources were T cells, B-cell-depleted T cells, or PBMCs; the material itself was cDNA or gDNA.

In the source study's methods: Amplification of reference gene primers was used by the study to estimate nucleated cell counts. Sequencing used immunoSEQ multiplex PCR; TCRdb keeps in-frame clones, though not all of them. The V and J calls and the clone size are those of that table, but D and trimming were determined from the DNA. Of approximately 200,000 clones in the sample, 70% to 80% were seen once. The clonotype originates from a woman between 45 and 65 years old with acute or convalescent COVID-19. Sequenced: peripheral blood.

In nucleotides, the CDR3 is TGTGCCAGCAGCTTACAGGGGGCGCGGATGAACACTGAAGCTTTCTTT. It codes for CASSLQGARMNTEAFF. The chain couples TRBV7-2 to TRBJ1-1, with 8 nucleotides matching TRBD1. Germline V gives CDR1 SGHTA, CDR2 FQGNSA. The CDR3 loop spans 16 amino acids. V lost 2 bases and J lost 0; bases outside the gene matches: 5.